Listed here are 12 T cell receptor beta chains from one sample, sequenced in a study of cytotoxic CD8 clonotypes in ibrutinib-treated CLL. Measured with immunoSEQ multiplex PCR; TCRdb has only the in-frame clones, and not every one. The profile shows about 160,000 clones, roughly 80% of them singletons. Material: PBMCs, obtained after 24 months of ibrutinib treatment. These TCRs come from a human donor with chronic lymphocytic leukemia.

The CDR3 region has the DNA TGTGCCAGCAGTGAATCTTGGTTGGGTCCCAGCTCCTATAATTCACCCCTCCACTTT. Translated, it gives CASSESWLGPSSYNSPLHF. The chain couples TRBV6-1 to TRBJ1-6; D remains unclear. Trimming took 2 bases from V and 0 from J, leaving 17 bases between them. The CDR3 consists of 19 residues. Germline V gene data show CDR1 as MNHNS and CDR2 as SASEGT.

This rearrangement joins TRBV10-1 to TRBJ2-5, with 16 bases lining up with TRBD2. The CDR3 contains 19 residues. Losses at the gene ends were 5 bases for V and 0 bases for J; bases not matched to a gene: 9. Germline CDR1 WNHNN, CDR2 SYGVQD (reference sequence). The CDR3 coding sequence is TGCGCCAGCAGTCCTGTAGGGACTAGCGGGGGGGCTCACCAAGAGACCCAGTACTTC. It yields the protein CASSPVGTSGGAHQETQYF.

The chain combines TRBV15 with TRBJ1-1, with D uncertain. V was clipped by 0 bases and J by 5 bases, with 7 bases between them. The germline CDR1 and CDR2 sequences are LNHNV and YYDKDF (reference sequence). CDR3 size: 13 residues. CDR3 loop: CATSREVPTEAFF. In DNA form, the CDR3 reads TGTGCCACCAGCAGAGAGGTCCCGACTGAAGCTTTCTTT.

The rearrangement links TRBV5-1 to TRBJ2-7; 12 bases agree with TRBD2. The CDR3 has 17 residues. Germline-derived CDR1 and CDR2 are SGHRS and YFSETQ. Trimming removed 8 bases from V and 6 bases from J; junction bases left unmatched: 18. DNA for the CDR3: TGCGCCAGTAAGATGGGGACTAGCGGGCTGGTCTATCGCGAGCAGTACTTC. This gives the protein CASKMGTSGLVYREQYF.

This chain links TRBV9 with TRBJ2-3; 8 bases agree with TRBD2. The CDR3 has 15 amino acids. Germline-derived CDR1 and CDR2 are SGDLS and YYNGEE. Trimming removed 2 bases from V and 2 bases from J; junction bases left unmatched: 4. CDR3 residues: CASSVDSGNTDTQYF. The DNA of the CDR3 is TGTGCCAGCAGCGTCGATAGCGGGAACACAGATACGCAGTATTTT.

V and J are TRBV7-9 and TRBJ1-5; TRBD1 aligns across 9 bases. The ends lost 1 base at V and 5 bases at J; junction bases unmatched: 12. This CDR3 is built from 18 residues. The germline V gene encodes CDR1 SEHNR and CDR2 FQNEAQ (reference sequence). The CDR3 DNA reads TGTGCCAGCAGCTTAGACTGGGATTTGGGACAGGGATATCAGCCCCAGCATTTT. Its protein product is CASSLDWDLGQGYQPQHF.

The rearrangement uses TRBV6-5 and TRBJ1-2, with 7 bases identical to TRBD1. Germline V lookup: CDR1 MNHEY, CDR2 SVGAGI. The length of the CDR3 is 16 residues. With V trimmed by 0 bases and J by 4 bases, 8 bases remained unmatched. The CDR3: CASSYSMAGGSYGYTF. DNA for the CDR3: TGTGCCAGCAGTTACTCGATGGCAGGGGGGAGCTATGGCTACACCTTC.

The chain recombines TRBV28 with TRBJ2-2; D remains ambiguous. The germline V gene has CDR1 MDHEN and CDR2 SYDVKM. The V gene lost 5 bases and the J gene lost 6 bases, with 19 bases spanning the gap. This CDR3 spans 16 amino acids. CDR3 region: CASSPLRSTRSGELFF. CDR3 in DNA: TGTGCCAGCAGTCCTCTGAGGTCCACTCGGTCCGGGGAGCTGTTTTTT.

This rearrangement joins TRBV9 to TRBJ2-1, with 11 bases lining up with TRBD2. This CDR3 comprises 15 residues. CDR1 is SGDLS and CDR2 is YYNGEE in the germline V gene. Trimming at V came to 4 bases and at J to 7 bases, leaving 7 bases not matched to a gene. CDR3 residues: CASSSPGLAANEQFF. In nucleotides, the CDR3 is TGTGCCAGCAGCTCTCCGGGACTAGCGGCGAATGAGCAGTTCTTC.

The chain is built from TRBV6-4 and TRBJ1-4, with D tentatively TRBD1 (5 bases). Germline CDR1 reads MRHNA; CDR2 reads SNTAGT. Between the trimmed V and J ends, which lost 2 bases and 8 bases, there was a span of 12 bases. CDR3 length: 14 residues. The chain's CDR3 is CASSDSSAGEKLFF. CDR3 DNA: TGTGCCAGCAGTGACAGTTCCGCAGGGGAAAAACTGTTTTTT.

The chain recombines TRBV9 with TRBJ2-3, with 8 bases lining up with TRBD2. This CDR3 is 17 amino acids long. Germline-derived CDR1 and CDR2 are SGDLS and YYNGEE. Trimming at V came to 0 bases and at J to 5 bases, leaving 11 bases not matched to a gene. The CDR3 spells CASSVEAAGVWGDTQYF. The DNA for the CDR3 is TGTGCCAGCAGCGTAGAAGCAGCGGGAGTTTGGGGAGATACGCAGTATTTT. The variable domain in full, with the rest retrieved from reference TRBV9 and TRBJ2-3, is DSGVTQTPKHLITATGQRVTLRCSPRSGDLSVYWYQQSLDQGLQFLIQYYNGEERAKGNILERFSAQQFPDLHSELNLSSLELGDSALYFCASSVEAAGVWGDTQYFGPGTRLTVL.

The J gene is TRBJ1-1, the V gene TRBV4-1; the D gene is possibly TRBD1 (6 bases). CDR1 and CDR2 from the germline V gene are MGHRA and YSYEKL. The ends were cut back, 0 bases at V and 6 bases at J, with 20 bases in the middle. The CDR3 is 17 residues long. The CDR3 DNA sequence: TGCGCCAGCAGCCAAGAAGCTACAGGGAGAGCTAACGCTGAAGCTTTCTTT. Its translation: CASSQEATGRANAEAFF.